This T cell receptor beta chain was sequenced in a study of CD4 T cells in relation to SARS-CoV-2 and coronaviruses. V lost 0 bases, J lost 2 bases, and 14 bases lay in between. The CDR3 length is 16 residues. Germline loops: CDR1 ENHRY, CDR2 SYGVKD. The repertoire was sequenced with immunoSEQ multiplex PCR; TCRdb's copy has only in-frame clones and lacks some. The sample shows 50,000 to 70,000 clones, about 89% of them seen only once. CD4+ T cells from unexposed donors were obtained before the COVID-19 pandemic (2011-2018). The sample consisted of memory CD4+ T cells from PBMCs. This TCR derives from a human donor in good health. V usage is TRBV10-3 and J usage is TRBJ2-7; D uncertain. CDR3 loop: CAISESFVYSTYEQYF. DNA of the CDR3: TGTGCCATCAGTGAGTCGTTTGTCTACAGCACCTACGAGCAGTACTTC.